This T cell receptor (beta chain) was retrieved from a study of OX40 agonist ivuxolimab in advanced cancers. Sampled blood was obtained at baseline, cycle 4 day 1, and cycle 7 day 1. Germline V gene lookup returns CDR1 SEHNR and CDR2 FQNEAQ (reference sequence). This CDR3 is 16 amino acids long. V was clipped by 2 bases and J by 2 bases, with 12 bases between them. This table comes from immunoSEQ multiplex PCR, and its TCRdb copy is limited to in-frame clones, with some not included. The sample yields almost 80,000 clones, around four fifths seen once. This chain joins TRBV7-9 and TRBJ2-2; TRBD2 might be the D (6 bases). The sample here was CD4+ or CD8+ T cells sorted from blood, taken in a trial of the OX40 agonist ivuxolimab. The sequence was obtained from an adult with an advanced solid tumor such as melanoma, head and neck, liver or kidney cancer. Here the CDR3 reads CASSLTGTPNTGELFF. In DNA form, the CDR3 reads TGTGCCAGCAGCTTAACGGGGACTCCTAACACCGGGGAGCTGTTTTTT.